The 16 T cell receptor beta chains below were found in one sample sequenced in a study of blood T cells in healthy people across ages (dated by TCRdb to about 2015). Libraries came from 5' RACE. Sequenced on an Illumina HiSeq 2500. A second roughly 7 to 11 cycle PCR used a sample-barcoded 5' primer and a J-beta primer mix. TCRdb reanalyzed the raw reads on its own, using fastp at Q25 for trimming and MiXCR for clone calling, and kept in-frame beta chains. Rows matching on CDR3 protein sequence are summarized as one entry with the most common DNA and genes. In all, the sample holds about 1.4 million distinct CDR3 sequences, and 59% of those were seen once. Of the sample, more than 6% is held by the ten largest clones. Sequencing was carried out using blood. The receptors come from a man between 18 and 35 years old in good health.

The J gene is TRBJ2-7, the V gene TRBV30; D may be TRBD1 or TRBD2 (5 bases each). Germline lookup yields CDR1 GTSNPN and CDR2 SVGIG (reference sequence). The CDR3 covers 13 residues. V lost 3 bases, J lost 3 bases, and 12 bases lay in between. The DNA of the CDR3 is TGTGCCTGGAGAGGGTGGGGGAACTACGAGCAGTACTTC. This sequence encodes CAWRGWGNYEQYF.

This clonotype was seen a single time. This rearrangement joins TRBV11-3 to TRBJ2-1; D remains unclear. The CDR3 has 10 amino acids. V lost 10 bases to trimming and J lost 6 bases, with 7 bases between them. CDR1 SGHNT and CDR2 YENEEA come from the germline V gene. In nucleotides, the CDR3 is TGTGCCAAAACCCTCAATGAGCAGTTCTTC. This sequence encodes CAKTLNEQFF.

The chain combines TRBV4-1 with TRBJ2-7; TRBD1 aligns across 9 bases. This CDR3 region has 17 residues. V was clipped by 1 base and J by 3 bases; unmatched bases: 10. From germline, CDR1 is MGHRA and CDR2 YSYEKL. The CDR3 protein is CASSQVLSTGGYYEQYF. The CDR3 coding sequence is TGCGCCAGCAGCCAAGTCCTCTCGACAGGGGGTTACTACGAGCAGTACTTC.

This chain connects TRBV12-3 or TRBV12-4 to TRBJ2-7; D may correspond to TRBD1 or TRBD2 (5 bases each). This CDR3 is 17 amino acids long. V shed 6 bases and J shed 0 bases, with 21 bases lying between them. Written as DNA, the CDR3 is TGTGCCAGCAGCACCACCCCCGGGGCCACTCCCTCCTACGAGCAGTACTTC. Amino acids: CASSTTPGATPSYEQYF.

This clonotype has only a few counts. The V gene is TRBV7-2, the J gene TRBJ2-7; 12 bases fit TRBD1. Germline-derived CDR1 and CDR2 are SGHTA and FQGNSA. V gave up 2 bases and J gave up 6 bases; unmatched junction bases: 5. The CDR3 covers 15 residues. CDR3 coding DNA: TGTGCCAGCAGCTTAATGGGACAGGGGGCGGGCGAGCAGTACTTC. Translating gives CASSLMGQGAGEQYF.

The rearrangement uses TRBV29-1 and TRBJ2-1; D may be TRBD1 or TRBD2 (6 bases each). The CDR3 has 13 amino acids. Per germline, CDR1 SQVTM and CDR2 ANQGSEA. CDR3 region: CSPTWGAGNEQFF. DNA of the CDR3: TGCAGTCCTACCTGGGGGGCCGGCAATGAGCAGTTCTTC.

This clonotype was seen a handful of times. The chain couples TRBV9 to TRBJ1-4; D unclear. The CDR3 runs 14 residues. Germline-derived CDR1 and CDR2 are SGDLS and YYNGEE. The germline V and J ends were trimmed by 3 bases and 4 bases, with 10 bases remaining between them. The CDR3: CASSAEGFNEKLFF. CDR3 nucleotide sequence: TGTGCCAGCAGCGCTGAGGGCTTTAATGAAAAACTGTTTTTT.

The chain has TRBV5-1 and TRBJ1-1; D gene unclear. Germline CDR1 reads SGHRS; CDR2 reads YFSETQ. The CDR3 has 9 amino acids. Deletions cut 6 bases from V and 8 bases from J, with 5 bases between. The CDR3 loop reads CASIREAFF. The CDR3 nucleotides read TGCGCCAGCATCCGCGAAGCTTTCTTT.

The J gene is TRBJ2-7, the V gene TRBV7-2; D may be TRBD1 or TRBD2 (6 bases each). Germline V gene sequence: CDR1 SGHTA, CDR2 FQGNSA. The CDR3 has 17 amino acids. V was trimmed by 3 bases and J by 0 bases, leaving 18 bases between them. The CDR3 coding sequence is TGTGCCAGCAGCTTTGAGGGGGGTGGGGACAACTCCTACGAGCAGTACTTC. It codes for CASSFEGGGDNSYEQYF.

V usage is TRBV4-1 and J usage is TRBJ1-2; no definite D call. The V gene's germline CDR1 is MGHRA and CDR2 YSYEKL. The V end was cut by 1 base, the J end by 7 bases, with 7 bases between. The CDR3 loop spans 12 amino acids. The CDR3 bases are TGCGCCAGCAGCCAAGGGTACAGTGGCTACACCTTC. This translates into CASSQGYSGYTF.

The chain uses TRBV6-6 and TRBJ2-1; TRBD2 matches at 8 bases. V lost 2 bases, J lost 4 bases, and 7 bases stayed unmatched. Germline V CDR1 and CDR2: MNHNY, SVGAGI (reference sequence). The length of the CDR3 is 16 residues. The CDR3 sequence: CASSYGGTRGYNEQFF. CDR3 nucleotides: TGTGCCAGCAGTTACGGTGGGACTAGGGGGTACAATGAGCAGTTCTTC.

The J gene is TRBJ1-2, the V gene TRBV12-3 or TRBV12-4; 11 bases line up with TRBD1. The junction had 2 bases not matched to a gene; V was cut back by 2 bases and J by 3 bases. The CDR3 runs 15 residues. DNA for the CDR3: TGTGCCAGCAGTTTAAGGGACAGGGGGGACTATGGCTACACCTTC. It codes for CASSLRDRGDYGYTF.

DNA of the CDR3: TGCAGCGTTGAAGGTCCGATAAAAGATAATCGGAACATTCAGTACTTC. Translated: CSVEGPIKDNRNIQYF. This chain joins TRBV29-1 and TRBJ2-4; D remains unclear. Trimming shortened V by 1 base and J by 7 bases, and 20 bases separated the two germline ends. The germline V gene has CDR1 SQVTM and CDR2 ANQGSEA. The CDR3 length is 16 residues.

This clonotype was observed a single time. The rearrangement uses TRBV10-1 and TRBJ2-4, with D possibly TRBD2 on 6 matching bases. The end of the DNA aligns better with TRBJ2-7, so the J call may be wrong. Germline V gene data show CDR1 as WNHNN and CDR2 as SYGVQD (reference sequence). This CDR3 region has 14 residues. The CDR3 spells CASSDGTQDYEQYF. Here the CDR3 DNA reads TGCGCCAGCAGTGATGGGACTCAAGACTACGAGCAGTACTTC.

This chain uses TRBV28 with TRBJ1-2; the D is unclear. The CDR3 has 14 residues. Between the trimmed V and J ends, which lost 3 bases and 5 bases, there was a span of 13 bases. Germline CDR1 and CDR2: MDHEN and SYDVKM. This CDR3 reads CASSFLRTSYGYTF. As DNA, the CDR3 is TGTGCCAGCAGTTTCCTCCGTACTTCTTATGGCTACACCTTC.

This chain joins TRBV27 and TRBJ2-7; D perhaps matches TRBD1 (5 bases). The end of the DNA aligns better with TRBJ2-5, so the J call may be wrong. Germline CDR1 reads MNHEY; CDR2 reads SMNVEV (reference sequence). This CDR3 is built from 16 residues. The chain's CDR3 is CASSPARQGYQETQYF. The CDR3 DNA is TGTGCCAGCAGCCCCGCGCGGCAGGGCTACCAAGAGACCCAGTACTTC.